This section outlines one T cell receptor (beta chain) sequence together with its context. Its specificity is unknown. Unique molecular identifiers were present in the TCR beta cDNA libraries. The yield from roughly 1 to 10 million T cells was roughly 500,000 cDNA molecules in total. Using its own MiXCR run on the PCR reads, TCRdb lists one record per CDR3 protein. In the table there are under 650,000 distinct CDR3 sequences, 44% of which are singletons. V lost 1 base and J 0 bases, leaving 11 bases between the germline ends. The CDR3 extends over 15 amino acids. Germline CDR1 reads DFQATT; CDR2 reads SNEGSKA (reference sequence). These data come from a study of post-analysis software for immune sequencing data. About the research overall: Included courses were relapsing-remitting and secondary progressive multiple sclerosis; progressive-relapsing multiple sclerosis was also included.

Notes on the study in general: About 5 TRBV segments occurring more often in patients than controls included TRBV5-6, TRBV5-1 and TRBV20-1.

This clonotype was sampled from a girl aged 10 to 17 with multiple sclerosis. The specimen sequenced was blood. This chain joins TRBV20-1 and TRBJ2-3; tentative D call: TRBD1 (5 bases). The CDR3 DNA follows: TGCAGTGCTAGAGGTGGGGCGCTAAGCACAGATACGCAGTATTTT. This translates into CSARGGALSTDTQYF.